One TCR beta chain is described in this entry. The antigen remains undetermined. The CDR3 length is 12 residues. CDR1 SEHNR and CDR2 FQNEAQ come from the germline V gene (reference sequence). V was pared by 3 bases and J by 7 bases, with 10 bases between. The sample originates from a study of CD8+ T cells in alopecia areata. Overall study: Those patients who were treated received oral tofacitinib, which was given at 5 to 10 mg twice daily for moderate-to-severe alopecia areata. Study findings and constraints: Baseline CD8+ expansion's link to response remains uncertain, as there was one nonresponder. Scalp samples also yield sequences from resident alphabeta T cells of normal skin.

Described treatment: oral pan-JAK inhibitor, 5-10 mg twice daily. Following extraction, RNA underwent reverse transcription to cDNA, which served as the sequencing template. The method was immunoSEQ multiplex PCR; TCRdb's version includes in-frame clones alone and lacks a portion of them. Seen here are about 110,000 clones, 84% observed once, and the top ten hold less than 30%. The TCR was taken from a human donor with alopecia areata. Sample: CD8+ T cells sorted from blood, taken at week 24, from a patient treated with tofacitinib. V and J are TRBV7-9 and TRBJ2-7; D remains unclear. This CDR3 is CASSLDPWEQYF. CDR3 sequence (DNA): TGTGCCAGCAGCTTGGACCCTTGGGAGCAGTACTTC.